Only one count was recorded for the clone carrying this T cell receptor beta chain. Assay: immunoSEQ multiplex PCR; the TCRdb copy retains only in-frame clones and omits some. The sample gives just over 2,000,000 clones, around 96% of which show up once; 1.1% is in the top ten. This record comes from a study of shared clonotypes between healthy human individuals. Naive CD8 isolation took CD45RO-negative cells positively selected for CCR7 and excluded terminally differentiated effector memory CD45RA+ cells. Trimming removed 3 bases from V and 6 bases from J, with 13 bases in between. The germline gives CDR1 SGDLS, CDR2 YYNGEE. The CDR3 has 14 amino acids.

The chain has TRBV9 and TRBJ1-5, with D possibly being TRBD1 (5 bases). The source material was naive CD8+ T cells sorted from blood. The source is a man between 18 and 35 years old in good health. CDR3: CASSGAGKGQPQHF. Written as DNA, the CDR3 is TGTGCCAGCAGCGGGGCAGGGAAGGGTCAGCCCCAGCATTTT.